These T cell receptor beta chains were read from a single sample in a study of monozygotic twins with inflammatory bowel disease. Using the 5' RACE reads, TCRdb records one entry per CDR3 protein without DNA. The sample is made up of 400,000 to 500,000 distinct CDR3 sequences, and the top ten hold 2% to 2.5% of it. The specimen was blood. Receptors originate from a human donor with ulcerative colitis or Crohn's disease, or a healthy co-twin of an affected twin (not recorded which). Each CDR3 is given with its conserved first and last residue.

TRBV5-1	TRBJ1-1	CASSLTGYITEAFF
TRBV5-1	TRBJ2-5	CASSLGGGPETQYF
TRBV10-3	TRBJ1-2	CAISDLHFPNYGYTF
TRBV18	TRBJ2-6	CASSDSSGANVLTF
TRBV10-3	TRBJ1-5	CAIRAGGSNQPQHF
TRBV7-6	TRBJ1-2	CASSPNPGVNYGYTF
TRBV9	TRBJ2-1	CASSRPGTGDEQFF
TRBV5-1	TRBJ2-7	CASSLTGQPSYEQYF
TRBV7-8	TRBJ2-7	CASSAAPGISSYEQYF
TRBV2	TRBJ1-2	CASSGPGLHYGYTF
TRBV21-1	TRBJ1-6	CASSKGKGYNSPLHF